This entry features one T cell receptor beta chain sequence. The CDR3 is 15 residues long. Germline CDR1 reads SEHNR; CDR2 reads FQNEAQ (reference sequence). The junction had 7 bases not matched to a gene; V was cut back by 5 bases and J by 3 bases. Clones were read by immunoSEQ multiplex PCR, and TCRdb kept only the in-frame ones, dropping some. The top ten clones hold approximately 10% of a sample with fewer than 250,000 clones, 84% of them seen once. The data were obtained in a study of blood T cell repertoires in COVID-19. The rearrangement uses TRBV7-9 and TRBJ1-2; 9 bases are a match to TRBD1. This clonotype originated in a woman of 80 years or more with COVID-19, enrolled during active disease. Material for sequencing was peripheral blood. The CDR3 is CASSQLTGGDYGYTF. The CDR3 nucleotides are TGTGCCAGCAGCCAGCTGACAGGGGGTGACTATGGCTACACCTTC.